This T cell receptor beta chain is from a study of T cell changes during pregnancy in multiple sclerosis. Profiled with immunoSEQ multiplex PCR; TCRdb holds only in-frame clones, not every one. Of about 70,000 clones listed, approximately 91% were seen once; the top ten hold about 2.3%. V lost 5 bases and J lost 0, with 12 bases in between. The germline V gene encodes CDR1 SGHRS and CDR2 YFSETQ. The CDR3 runs 15 residues. V and J are TRBV5-1 and TRBJ1-3; D unclear. The material was peripheral blood, obtained in the first trimester of pregnancy. This TCR derives from a female donor with multiple sclerosis, enrolled in a pregnancy study. The CDR3 spells CASSPDTSSGNTIYF. CDR3 bases: TGCGCCAGCAGTCCCGACACAAGCTCTGGAAACACCATATATTTT. Variable domain in full (rest from reference TRBV5-1 and TRBJ1-3): KAGVTQTPRYLIKTRGQQVTLSCSPISGHRSVSWYQQTPGQGLQFLFEYFSETQRNKGNFPGRFSGRQFSNSRSEMNVSTLELGDSALYLCASSPDTSSGNTIYFGEGSWLTVV.